This TCR beta chain was sequenced for a study of response to subunit inactivated influenza vaccine. Study-level findings and limits: The authors put forward the suggestion that each seasonal influenza vaccination may bring in only a limited number of new T cells.

This clonotype was counted between two and nine times. The antigen is undetermined. The CDR3 is made up of 16 amino acids. The germline CDR1 and CDR2 sequences are MNHEY and SVGEGT. J gave up 10 bases and V 5 bases, and 9 bases lay outside the gene matches. TCRdb redid the calling of the RT-PCR reads with MiXCR, one entry per CDR3 protein. Of roughly 700,000 distinct CDR3 sequences in the sample, approximately 15% were seen once. This TCR came from a man aged 50 to 59 who received an inactivated influenza vaccine. Source: PBMCs from blood, taken less than 15 days before vaccination. The chain joins TRBV6-2 or TRBV6-3 to TRBJ2-3; TRBD2 matches 16 bases. Here the CDR3 reads CASSNPGTSGRVAQYF. CDR3 bases: TGTGCCAGCAGTAACCCCGGGACTAGCGGGAGGGTCGCGCAGTATTTT.